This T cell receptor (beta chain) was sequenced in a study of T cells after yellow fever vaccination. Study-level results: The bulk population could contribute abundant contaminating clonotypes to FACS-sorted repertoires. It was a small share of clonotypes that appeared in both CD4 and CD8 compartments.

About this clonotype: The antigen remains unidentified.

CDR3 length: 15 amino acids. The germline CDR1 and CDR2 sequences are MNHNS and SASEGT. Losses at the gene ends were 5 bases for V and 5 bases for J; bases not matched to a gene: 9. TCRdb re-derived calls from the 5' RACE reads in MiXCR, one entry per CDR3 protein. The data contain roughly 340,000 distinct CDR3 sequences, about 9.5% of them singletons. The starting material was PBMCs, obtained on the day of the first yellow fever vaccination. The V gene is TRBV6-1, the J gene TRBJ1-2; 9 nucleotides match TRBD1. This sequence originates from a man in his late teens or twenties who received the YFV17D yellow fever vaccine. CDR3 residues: CASSQMDRGFYGYTF. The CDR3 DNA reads TGTGCCAGCAGTCAAATGGACAGGGGTTTTTATGGCTACACCTTC.